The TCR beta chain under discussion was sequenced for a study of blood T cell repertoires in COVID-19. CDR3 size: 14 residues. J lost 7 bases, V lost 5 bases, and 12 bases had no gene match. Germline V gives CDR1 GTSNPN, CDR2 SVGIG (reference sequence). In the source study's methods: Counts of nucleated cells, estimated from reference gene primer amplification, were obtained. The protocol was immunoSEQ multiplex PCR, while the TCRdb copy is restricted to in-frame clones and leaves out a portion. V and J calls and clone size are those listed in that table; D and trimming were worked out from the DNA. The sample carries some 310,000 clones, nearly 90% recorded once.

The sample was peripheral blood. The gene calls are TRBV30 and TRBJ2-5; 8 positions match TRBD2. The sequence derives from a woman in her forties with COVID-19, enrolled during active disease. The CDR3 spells CAWGVSTSGGTQYF. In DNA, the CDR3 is TGTGCCTGGGGAGTCTCTACTAGCGGAGGGACCCAGTACTTC. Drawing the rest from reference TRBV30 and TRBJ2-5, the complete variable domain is SQTIHQWPATLVQPVGSPLSLECTVEGTSNPNLYWYRQAAGRGLQLLFYSVGIGQISSEVPQNLSASRPQDRQFILSSKKLLLSDSGFYLCAWGVSTSGGTQYFGPGTRLLVL.